The following is a T cell receptor beta chain sequence with its context. Other DNA sequences in this sample translate to the same CDR3. The CDR3 contains 14 residues. Germline-derived CDR1 and CDR2 are SGHRS and YFSETQ. V was cut by 4 bases and J by 1 base, with 11 bases left in between. These data originate in a study of blood T cell repertoires in COVID-19. Under the authors' procedure: Quantification of nucleated cells was approximated via reference gene primer amplification. TCRdb keeps only in-frame clones here, not all; method: immunoSEQ multiplex PCR. Clone size and V and J calls were adopted from that table, with D and trimming inferred from the DNA. The sample consists of roughly 230,000 clones, about 85% of them appearing once.

Sequences were obtained from peripheral blood. The sequence came from a woman older than 75 with COVID-19, enrolled during active disease. This sequence joins TRBV5-1 and TRBJ1-1; possible D gene TRBD1, 5 bases. CDR3 region: CASSPQGGNTEAFF. CDR3 nucleotide sequence: TGCGCCAGCAGCCCTCAGGGCGGGAACACTGAAGCTTTCTTT.